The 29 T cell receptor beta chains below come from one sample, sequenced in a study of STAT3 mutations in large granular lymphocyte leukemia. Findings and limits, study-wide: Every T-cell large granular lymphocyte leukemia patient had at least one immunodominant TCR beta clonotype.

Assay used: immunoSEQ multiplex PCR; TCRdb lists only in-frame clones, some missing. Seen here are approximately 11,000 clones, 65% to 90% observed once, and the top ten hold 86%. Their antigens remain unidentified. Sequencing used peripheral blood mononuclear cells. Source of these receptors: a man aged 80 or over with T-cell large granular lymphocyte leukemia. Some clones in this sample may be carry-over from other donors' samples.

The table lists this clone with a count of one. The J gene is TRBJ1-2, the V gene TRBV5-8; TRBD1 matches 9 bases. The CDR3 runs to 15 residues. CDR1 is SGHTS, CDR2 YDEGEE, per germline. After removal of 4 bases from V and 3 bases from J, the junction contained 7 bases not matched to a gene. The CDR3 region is CASSTGTGIYYGYTF. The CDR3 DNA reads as TGTGCCAGCAGCACAGGGACAGGGATCTACTATGGCTACACCTTC.

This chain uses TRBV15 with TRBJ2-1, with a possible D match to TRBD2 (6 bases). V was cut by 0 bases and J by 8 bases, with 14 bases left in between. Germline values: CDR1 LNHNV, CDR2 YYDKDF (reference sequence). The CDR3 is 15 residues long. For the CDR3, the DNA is TGTGCCACCAGCAGAGACCCGGGACTGGGGTATGAGCAGTTCTTC. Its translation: CATSRDPGLGYEQFF.

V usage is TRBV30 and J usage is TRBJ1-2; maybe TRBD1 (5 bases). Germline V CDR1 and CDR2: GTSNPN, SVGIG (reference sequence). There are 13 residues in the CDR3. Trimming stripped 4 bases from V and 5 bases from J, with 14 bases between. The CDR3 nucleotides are TGTGCCTGGATCGATGACAGAATTTATGGCTACACCTTC. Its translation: CAWIDDRIYGYTF.

CDR3 sequence reads: CASSPGGTDTQYF. Here the CDR3 DNA reads TGTGCCAGCAGTCCAGGGGGCACAGATACGCAGTATTTT. This chain connects TRBV28 to TRBJ2-3, with D tentatively TRBD1 (6 bases). V was shortened by 5 bases and J by 1 base, with 7 bases between the two germline ends. In germline, CDR1 is MDHEN, CDR2 SYDVKM. CDR3 length: 13 residues.

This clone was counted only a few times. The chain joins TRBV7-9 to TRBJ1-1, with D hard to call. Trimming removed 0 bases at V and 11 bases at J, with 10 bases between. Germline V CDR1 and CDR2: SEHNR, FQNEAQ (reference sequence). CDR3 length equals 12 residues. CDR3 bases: TGTGCCAGCAGCTTAGCTGGTTCGGGCGCTTTCTTT. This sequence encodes CASSLAGSGAFF.

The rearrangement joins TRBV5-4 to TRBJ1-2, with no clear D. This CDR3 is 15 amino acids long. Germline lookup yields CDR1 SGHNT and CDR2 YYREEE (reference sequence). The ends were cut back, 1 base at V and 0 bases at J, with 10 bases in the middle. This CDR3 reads CASSLITGTNYGYTF. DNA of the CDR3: TGTGCCAGCAGCTTGATTACGGGAACTAACTATGGCTACACCTTC.

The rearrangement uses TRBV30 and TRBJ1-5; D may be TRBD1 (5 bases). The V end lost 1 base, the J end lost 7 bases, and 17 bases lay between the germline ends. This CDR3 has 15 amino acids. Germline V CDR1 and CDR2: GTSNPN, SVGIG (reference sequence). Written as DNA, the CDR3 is TGTGCCTGGAGTGCGTGGGGGTCGGAGGAACAGCCCCAGCATTTT. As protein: CAWSAWGSEEQPQHF.

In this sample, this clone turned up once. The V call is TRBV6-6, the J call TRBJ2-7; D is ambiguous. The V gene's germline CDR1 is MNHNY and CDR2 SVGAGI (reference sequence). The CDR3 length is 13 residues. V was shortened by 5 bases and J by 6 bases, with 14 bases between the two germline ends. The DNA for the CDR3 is TGTGCCAGCAGTCCACTACCCCAATCCGAGCAGTACTTC. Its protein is CASSPLPQSEQYF.

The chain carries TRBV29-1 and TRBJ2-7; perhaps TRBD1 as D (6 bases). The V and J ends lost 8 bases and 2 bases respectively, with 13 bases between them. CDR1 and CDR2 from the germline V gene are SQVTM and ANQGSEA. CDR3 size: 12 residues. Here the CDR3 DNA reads TGCAGCACCCGGACAGCTCCCTACGAGCAGTACTTC. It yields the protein CSTRTAPYEQYF.

CDR3 DNA sequence: TGCGCCAGCAGCCAAGATGTGGCGGTACGGGGGGGCCGGAACAATGAGCAGTTCTTC. It codes for CASSQDVAVRGGRNNEQFF. The rearrangement links TRBV4-3 to TRBJ2-1; 8 positions match TRBD2. The V and J ends lost 0 bases and 5 bases, in that order; junction bases with no gene match: 15. This CDR3 comprises 19 residues. CDR1 and CDR2 (germline): LGHNA, YSLEER.

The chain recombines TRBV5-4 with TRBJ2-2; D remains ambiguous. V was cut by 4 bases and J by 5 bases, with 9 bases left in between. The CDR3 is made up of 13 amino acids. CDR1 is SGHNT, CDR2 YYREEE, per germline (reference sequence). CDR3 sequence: CASSSKGTGELFF. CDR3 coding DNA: TGTGCCAGCAGCAGTAAAGGAACCGGGGAGCTGTTTTTT. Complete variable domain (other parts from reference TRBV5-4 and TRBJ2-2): ETGVTQSPTHLIKTRGQQVTLRCSSQSGHNTVSWYQQALGQGPQFIFQYYREEENGRGNFPPRFSGLQFPNYSSELNVNALELDDSALYLCASSSKGTGELFFGEGSRLTVL.

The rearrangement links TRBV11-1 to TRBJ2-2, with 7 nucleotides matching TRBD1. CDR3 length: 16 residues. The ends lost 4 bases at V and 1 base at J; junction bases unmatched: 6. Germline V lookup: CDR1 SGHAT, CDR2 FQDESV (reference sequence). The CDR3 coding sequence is TGTGCCAGCAGCTCCCGACAGGGAGTGAACACCGGGGAGCTGTTTTTT. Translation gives CASSSRQGVNTGELFF.

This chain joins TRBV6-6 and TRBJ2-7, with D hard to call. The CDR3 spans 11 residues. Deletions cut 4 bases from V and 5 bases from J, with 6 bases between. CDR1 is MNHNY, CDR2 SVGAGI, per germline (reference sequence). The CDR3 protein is CASSSTNEQYF. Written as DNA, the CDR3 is TGTGCCAGCAGTTCAACGAACGAGCAGTACTTC.

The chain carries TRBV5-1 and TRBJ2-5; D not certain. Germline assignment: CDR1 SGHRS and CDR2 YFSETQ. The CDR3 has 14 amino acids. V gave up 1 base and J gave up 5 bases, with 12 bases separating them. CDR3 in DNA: TGCGCCAGCAGCTTGAATGGCCGGGCCGAGACCCAGTACTTC. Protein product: CASSLNGRAETQYF.

CDR3 sequence (DNA): TGCGCCAGCAGCTTGGTGCGGGGGGGGGAGACCCAGTACTTC. This gives the protein CASSLVRGGETQYF. The chain links TRBV5-1 to TRBJ2-5; 9 nucleotides agree with TRBD2. There are 14 residues in the CDR3. Germline V lookup: CDR1 SGHRS, CDR2 YFSETQ. The V gene end was trimmed by 0 bases and the J gene end by 5 bases; junction bases not matched to a gene: 2.

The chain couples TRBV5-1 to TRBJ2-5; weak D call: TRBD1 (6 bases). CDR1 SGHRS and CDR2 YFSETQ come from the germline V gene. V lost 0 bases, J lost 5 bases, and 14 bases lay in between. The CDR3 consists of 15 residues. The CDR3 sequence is CASSLAVGTYETQYF. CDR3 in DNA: TGCGCCAGCAGCTTGGCCGTTGGGACATACGAGACCCAGTACTTC.

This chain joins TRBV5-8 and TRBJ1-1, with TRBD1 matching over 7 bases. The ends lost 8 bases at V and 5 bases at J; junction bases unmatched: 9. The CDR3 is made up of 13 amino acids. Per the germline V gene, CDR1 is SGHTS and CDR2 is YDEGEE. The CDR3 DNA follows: TGTGCCAGTACACAACTCAGGGGGACTGAAGCTTTCTTT. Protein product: CASTQLRGTEAFF.

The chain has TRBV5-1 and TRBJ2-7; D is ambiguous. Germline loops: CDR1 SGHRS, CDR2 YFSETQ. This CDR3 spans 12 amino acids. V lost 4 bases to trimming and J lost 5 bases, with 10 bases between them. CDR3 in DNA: TGCGCCAGCAGCGGCCAGTTCCACGAGCAGTACTTC. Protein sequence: CASSGQFHEQYF. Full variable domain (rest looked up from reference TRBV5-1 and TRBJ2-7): KAGVTQTPRYLIKTRGQQVTLSCSPISGHRSVSWYQQTPGQGLQFLFEYFSETQRNKGNFPGRFSGRQFSNSRSEMNVSTLELGDSALYLCASSGQFHEQYFGPGTRLTVT.

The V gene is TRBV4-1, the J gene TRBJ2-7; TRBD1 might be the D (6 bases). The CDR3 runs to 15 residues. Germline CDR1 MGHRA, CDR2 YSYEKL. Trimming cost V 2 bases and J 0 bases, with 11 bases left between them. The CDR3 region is CASSQRDKSSYEQYF. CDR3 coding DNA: TGCGCCAGCAGCCAACGGGACAAGAGCTCCTACGAGCAGTACTTC.

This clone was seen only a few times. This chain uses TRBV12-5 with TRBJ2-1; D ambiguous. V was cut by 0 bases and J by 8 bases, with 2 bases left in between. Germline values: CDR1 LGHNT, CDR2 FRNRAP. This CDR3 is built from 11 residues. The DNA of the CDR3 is TGTGCTAGTGGTTTGGTGGATGAGCAGTTCTTC. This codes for CASGLVDEQFF.

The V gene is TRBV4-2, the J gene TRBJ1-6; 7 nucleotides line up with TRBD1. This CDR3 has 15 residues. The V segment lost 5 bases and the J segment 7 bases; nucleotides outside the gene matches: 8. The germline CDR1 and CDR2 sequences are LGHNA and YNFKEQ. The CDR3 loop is CASSSSGQQNSPLHF. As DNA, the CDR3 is TGTGCCAGCAGCTCGTCGGGACAGCAAAATTCACCCCTCCACTTT.

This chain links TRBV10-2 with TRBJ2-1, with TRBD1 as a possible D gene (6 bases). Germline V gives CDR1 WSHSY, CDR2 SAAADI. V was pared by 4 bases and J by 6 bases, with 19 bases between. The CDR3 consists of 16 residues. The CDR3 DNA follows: TGCGCCAGCAGTGGTCAGGGGTCCTTAAATGGCAATGAGCAGTTCTTC. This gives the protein CASSGQGSLNGNEQFF.

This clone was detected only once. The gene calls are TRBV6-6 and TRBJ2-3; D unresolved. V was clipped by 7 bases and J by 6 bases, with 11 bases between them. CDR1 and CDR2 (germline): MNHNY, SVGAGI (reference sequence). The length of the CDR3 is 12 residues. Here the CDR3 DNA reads TGTGCCAGCAATTTTGGTGGGGATACGCAGTATTTT. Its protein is CASNFGGDTQYF.

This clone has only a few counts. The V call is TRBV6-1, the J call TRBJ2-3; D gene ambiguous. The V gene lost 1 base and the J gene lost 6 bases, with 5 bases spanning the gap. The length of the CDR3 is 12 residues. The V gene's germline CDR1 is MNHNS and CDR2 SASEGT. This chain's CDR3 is CASSEETDTQYF. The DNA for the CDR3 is TGTGCCAGCAGTGAAGAGACGGATACGCAGTATTTT.

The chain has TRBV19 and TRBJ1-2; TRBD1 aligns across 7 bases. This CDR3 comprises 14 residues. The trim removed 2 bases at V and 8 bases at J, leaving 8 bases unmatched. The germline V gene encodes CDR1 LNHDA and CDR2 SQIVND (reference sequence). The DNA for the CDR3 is TGTGCCAGTAGTATACGGACAGGTTCATCGGGCTACACCTTC. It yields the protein CASSIRTGSSGYTF.

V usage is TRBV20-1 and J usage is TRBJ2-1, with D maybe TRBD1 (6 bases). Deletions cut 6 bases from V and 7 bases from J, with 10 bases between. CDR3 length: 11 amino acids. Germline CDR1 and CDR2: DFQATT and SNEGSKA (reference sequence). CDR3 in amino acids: CSAVTGNEQFF. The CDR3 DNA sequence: TGCAGTGCGGTCACAGGGAATGAGCAGTTCTTC.

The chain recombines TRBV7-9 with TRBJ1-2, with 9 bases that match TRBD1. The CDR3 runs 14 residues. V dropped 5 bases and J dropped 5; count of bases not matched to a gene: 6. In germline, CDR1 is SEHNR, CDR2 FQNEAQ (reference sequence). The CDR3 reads CASSPDRGGYGYTF. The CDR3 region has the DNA TGTGCCAGCAGCCCCGACAGGGGGGGGTATGGCTACACCTTC.

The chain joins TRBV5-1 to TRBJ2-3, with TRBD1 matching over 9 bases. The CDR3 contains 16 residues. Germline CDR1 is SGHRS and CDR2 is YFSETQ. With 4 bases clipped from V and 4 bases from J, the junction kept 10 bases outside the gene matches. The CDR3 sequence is CASSVSGTGIADTQYF. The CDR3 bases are TGCGCCAGCAGCGTCTCCGGGACAGGGATCGCAGATACGCAGTATTTT.

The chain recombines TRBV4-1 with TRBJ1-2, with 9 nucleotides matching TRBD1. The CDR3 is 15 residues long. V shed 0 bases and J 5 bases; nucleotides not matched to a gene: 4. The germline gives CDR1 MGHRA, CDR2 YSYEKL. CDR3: CASSQEGTGWYGYTF. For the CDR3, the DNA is TGCGCCAGCAGCCAAGAAGGGACAGGGTGGTATGGCTACACCTTC.